Listed here are 28 T cell receptor beta chains from one sample, sequenced in a study of T cell changes during pregnancy in multiple sclerosis. Clones were sequenced by immunoSEQ multiplex PCR, and TCRdb holds only the in-frame ones, with some missing. The sample comprises some 67,000 clones, just over 90% of which are singletons, and about 1.6% rests with the top ten. The input for sequencing was peripheral blood, taken after pregnancy. The receptors originated from a female donor with multiple sclerosis, enrolled in a pregnancy study.

The chain joins TRBV5-1 to TRBJ2-3; possible D gene TRBD2, 5 bases. V dropped 3 bases and J dropped 0 bases, with 8 bases sitting between them. Germline CDR1 reads SGHRS; CDR2 reads YFSETQ. The CDR3 totals 14 residues. The CDR3 sequence: CASSSDLSTDTQYF. The CDR3 DNA follows: TGCGCCAGCAGCTCGGACTTAAGCACAGATACGCAGTATTTT.

This clone was observed a single time. Here the CDR3 DNA reads TGTGCCAGCAGTTACTCGTTAGACAGAAACACCTACGAGCAGTACTTC. This codes for CASSYSLDRNTYEQYF. The chain employs TRBV6-5 and TRBJ2-7; perhaps TRBD1 as D (5 bases). Between the trimmed V and J ends, which lost 0 bases and 2 bases, there was a span of 14 bases. Germline-derived CDR1 and CDR2 are MNHEY and SVGAGI. The CDR3 has 16 amino acids.

The rearrangement links TRBV6-6 to TRBJ1-1; D call uncertain. CDR3 size: 16 residues. The V and J ends lost 2 bases and 5 bases respectively, with 18 bases between them. Germline CDR1 is MNHNY and CDR2 is SVGAGI (reference sequence). CDR3 nucleotides: TGTGCCAGCAGTTACCGCCCTGGGGAGGTGATGACTGAAGCTTTCTTT. Its translation: CASSYRPGEVMTEAFF.

This chain uses TRBV30 with TRBJ2-2; D is unclear. Deletions cut 2 bases from V and 4 bases from J, with 11 bases between. Germline V gives CDR1 GTSNPN, CDR2 SVGIG (reference sequence). This CDR3 region has 14 residues. The CDR3 reads CAWSKTRITGELFF. CDR3 nucleotides: TGTGCCTGGAGTAAAACACGTATCACCGGGGAGCTGTTTTTT.

The chain employs TRBV19 and TRBJ2-2; D is perhaps TRBD2 (6 bases). CDR1 and CDR2 from the germline V gene are LNHDA and SQIVND (reference sequence). Trimming took 4 bases from V and 4 from J, leaving 16 bases between them. The CDR3 consists of 16 residues. The CDR3 here is CASSKLLAGLTGELFF. For the CDR3, the DNA is TGTGCCAGTAGTAAGTTACTAGCCGGGCTCACCGGGGAGCTGTTTTTT.

V and J are TRBV11-2 and TRBJ2-5, with 8 nucleotides matching TRBD1. This CDR3 contains 14 residues. CDR1 is SGHAT, CDR2 FQNNGV, per germline. Unmatched junction bases numbered 4, after V lost 2 bases and J lost 5 bases. CDR3 DNA sequence: TGTGCCAGCAGCTTACAGGGGGCTTTTGAGACCCAGTACTTC. Its translation: CASSLQGAFETQYF. The whole variable domain, filled in from reference TRBV11-2 and TRBJ2-5, reads EAGVAQSPRYKIIEKRQSVAFWCNPISGHATLYWYQQILGQGPKLLIQFQNNGVVDDSQLPKDRFSAERLKGVDSTLKIQPAKLEDSAVYLCASSLQGAFETQYFGPGTRLLVL.

The rearrangement joins TRBV5-6 to TRBJ1-5, with D tentatively TRBD1 (6 bases). Germline V gives CDR1 SGHDT, CDR2 YYEEEE. V gave up 1 base and J gave up 0 bases, with 8 bases separating them. The CDR3 has 15 amino acids. In DNA form, the CDR3 reads TGTGCCAGCAGCTTGACAGGGAATAGCAATCAGCCCCAGCATTTT. Translating gives CASSLTGNSNQPQHF.

The chain employs TRBV28 and TRBJ2-7; TRBD2 agrees at 11 bases. This CDR3 spans 14 amino acids. CDR1 is MDHEN and CDR2 is SYDVKM in the germline V gene. Germline trimming cut 6 bases from V and 3 bases from J; bases unmatched to any gene: 4. CDR3 DNA: TGTGCCAGCAGCCAGACTAGCGGGGACTACGAGCAGTACTTC. Encoded protein: CASSQTSGDYEQYF.

The chain links TRBV5-1 to TRBJ2-1; tentatively, D is TRBD2 (6 bases). The CDR3 is 17 residues long. V was pared by 0 bases and J by 2 bases, with 15 bases between. Germline CDR1 and CDR2: SGHRS and YFSETQ. This CDR3 is CASSLGPLAAAYNEQFF. CDR3 DNA: TGCGCCAGCAGCTTGGGTCCCTTAGCGGCCGCCTACAATGAGCAGTTCTTC.

The V gene is TRBV9, the J gene TRBJ2-1, with no clear D. Trimming cost V 0 bases and J 2 bases, with 12 bases left between them. Germline CDR1 reads SGDLS; CDR2 reads YYNGEE. This CDR3 region has 16 residues. The CDR3 DNA follows: TGTGCCAGCAGCGTAGGTAGTAACGAAGCCTACAATGAGCAGTTCTTC. This translates into CASSVGSNEAYNEQFF.

V and J are TRBV19 and TRBJ2-1, with D perhaps TRBD2 (6 bases). Trimming stripped 6 bases from V and 3 bases from J, with 12 bases between. The CDR3 is 14 amino acids. CDR1 is LNHDA, CDR2 SQIVND, per germline (reference sequence). CDR3 nucleotides: TGTGCCAGTAGGAGGCCCGGGGGCTACAATGAGCAGTTCTTC. This sequence encodes CASRRPGGYNEQFF.

The sample holds a few counts of this clone. The genes are TRBV28 and TRBJ1-4; 8 bases fit TRBD1. V was clipped by 5 bases and J by 8 bases; unmatched bases: 7. The germline CDR1 and CDR2 sequences are MDHEN and SYDVKM. The CDR3 is 14 residues long. CDR3 DNA: TGTGCCAGCAGTGCGACAGGGGTTTGGGAAAAACTGTTTTTT. It codes for CASSATGVWEKLFF.

The V and J genes are TRBV30 and TRBJ2-7; D is unclear. This CDR3 is 11 amino acids long. V lost 3 bases, J lost 3 bases, and 6 bases lay in between. Germline CDR1 and CDR2: GTSNPN and SVGIG (reference sequence). The CDR3 here is CAWRSDYEQYF. DNA of the CDR3: TGTGCCTGGAGGTCAGACTACGAGCAGTACTTC.

This clone was found once. The chain carries TRBV10-3 and TRBJ2-1, with D unclear. This CDR3 is built from 16 residues. V was cut by 7 bases and J by 0 bases, with 16 bases left in between. Germline V gene sequence: CDR1 ENHRY, CDR2 SYGVKD. CDR3 sequence reads: CAITPPGESSYNEQFF. CDR3 bases: TGTGCCATCACCCCCCCCGGTGAATCCTCCTACAATGAGCAGTTCTTC.

The V call is TRBV19, the J call TRBJ2-7; TRBD1 is a possible D gene (7 bases). CDR1 is LNHDA, CDR2 SQIVND, per germline (reference sequence). The V and J ends lost 3 bases and 6 bases respectively, with 18 bases between them. The CDR3 spans 15 residues. The CDR3 bases are TGTGCCAGTAGTATTTGGACAGGCGAGGGGGGCGAGCAGTACTTC. Translation gives CASSIWTGEGGEQYF.

V gene TRBV6-6 combines with J gene TRBJ1-1, with 8 positions matching TRBD1. CDR1 and CDR2 from the germline V gene are MNHNY and SVGAGI (reference sequence). The CDR3 length is 15 residues. The junction had 5 bases not matched to a gene; V was cut back by 4 bases and J by 1 base. DNA for the CDR3: TGTGCCAGCAGTTCCCCGACAGGGGCGAACACTGAAGCTTTCTTT. Amino acids: CASSSPTGANTEAFF.

This clone has just one count. The J gene is TRBJ2-7, the V gene TRBV7-3, with TRBD1 identical over 12 bases. Germline CDR1 reads SGHTA; CDR2 reads FQGTGA. With 4 bases clipped from V and 4 bases from J, the junction kept 5 bases outside the gene matches. The CDR3 spans 15 residues. For the CDR3, the DNA is TGTGCCAGCAGCTCGGGGACAGGGGGCTTTTACGAGCAGTACTTC. As protein: CASSSGTGGFYEQYF.

This chain connects TRBV2 to TRBJ2-5; D gene unclear. Trimming left V 4 bases short and J 4 bases short, with 4 bases between. The CDR3 has 11 residues. Germline V gives CDR1 SNHLY, CDR2 FYNNEI. The CDR3 coding sequence is TGTGCCAGCAGTGCATTAGAGACCCAGTACTTC. It is translated as CASSALETQYF.

V usage is TRBV4-1 and J usage is TRBJ1-2, with a weak D call TRBD1 (5 bases). CDR1 and CDR2 from the germline V gene are MGHRA and YSYEKL. V shed 0 bases and J shed 4 bases, with 9 bases lying between them. The CDR3 contains 14 residues. For the CDR3, the DNA is TGCGCCAGCAGCCAAGATAGGACATTCTATGGCTACACCTTC. Translating gives CASSQDRTFYGYTF.

This clone was detected once. The V and J genes are TRBV4-1 and TRBJ1-1; D unresolved. The V gene's germline CDR1 is MGHRA and CDR2 YSYEKL. This CDR3 spans 13 amino acids. With 4 bases removed from V and 6 bases from J, the gap between germline ends came to 12 bases. The CDR3 nucleotides read TGCGCCAGCAGCCTCGGAAGGGAGTCTGAAGCTTTCTTT. As protein: CASSLGRESEAFF.

The genes are TRBV4-1 and TRBJ2-7; TRBD2 might be the D (6 bases). CDR1 is MGHRA, CDR2 YSYEKL, per germline. Between the trimmed V and J ends, which lost 0 bases and 1 base, there was a span of 10 bases. The CDR3 sequence is 15 residues long. The CDR3 DNA follows: TGCGCCAGCAGCCAAGAAGAGGCGGGATCCTACGAGCAGTACTTC. As protein: CASSQEEAGSYEQYF.

This chain links TRBV30 with TRBJ1-2; TRBD1 matches 10 bases. The CDR3 is 15 residues long. J was trimmed by 2 bases and V by 3 bases; bases with no gene match: 6. Germline V gives CDR1 GTSNPN, CDR2 SVGIG (reference sequence). CDR3 sequence (DNA): TGTGCCTGGAGCGATAGGGACAGGGGAAACTATGGCTACACCTTC. Its protein product is CAWSDRDRGNYGYTF.

This clone was seen once. The chain couples TRBV12-2 to TRBJ1-2; TRBD1, the table's D call, was not compared with the DNA. TRBV12-2 is a documented pseudogene. This CDR3 comprises 17 residues. The CDR3 sequence is CASRPNNRQGALGGYTF. For the CDR3, the DNA is TGTGCAAGTCGCCCAAATAACCGACAGGGGGCGCTTGGGGGCTACACCTTC.

The CDR3 nucleotides are TGTGCCAGCTCGCCGACAGGGACGGACACTGAAGCTTTCTTT. This translates into CASSPTGTDTEAFF. The rearrangement joins TRBV18 to TRBJ1-1, with 7 nucleotides matching TRBD1. The V segment lost 6 bases and the J segment 3 bases; nucleotides outside the gene matches: 7. Germline CDR1 and CDR2: KGHSH and LQKENI. The CDR3 runs to 14 residues.

For this clone: The junction and the germline gene differ at one end; a read error may be behind it. The genes are TRBV7-7 and TRBJ2-2; D is uncertain. The CDR3 length is 14 residues. Germline V lookup: CDR1 SSHAT, CDR2 FNYEAQ (reference sequence). CDR3 bases: TGTGCTAGCAGTTCTAGATGGAACACCGGGGAGCTGTTTTTT. This translates into CASSSRWNTGELFF.

The V call is TRBV28, the J call TRBJ2-2; the match to TRBD1 covers 8 bases. This CDR3 region has 14 residues. The germline V gene encodes CDR1 MDHEN and CDR2 SYDVKM. V was pared by 6 bases and J by 4 bases, with 4 bases of the junction left unmatched. CDR3 amino acids: CASRQGGRTGELFF. The CDR3, as DNA: TGTGCCAGCAGACAGGGGGGACGCACCGGGGAGCTGTTTTTT.

This chain connects TRBV6-4 to TRBJ1-2, with D tentatively TRBD1 (5 bases). CDR1 MRHNA and CDR2 SNTAGT come from the germline V gene. V lost 5 bases, J lost 4 bases, and 11 bases lay in between. The CDR3 runs 13 residues. The CDR3 coding sequence is TGTGCCAGCAGTAGTACAGGCGTCTATGGCTACACCTTC. Its translation is CASSSTGVYGYTF.

The rearrangement links TRBV6-5 to TRBJ1-5, with TRBD1 identical over 7 bases. This CDR3 is built from 14 residues. V was clipped by 5 bases and J by 3 bases; unmatched bases: 4. Germline-derived CDR1 and CDR2 are MNHEY and SVGAGI. The CDR3 DNA sequence: TGTGCCAGCAGTACAACAGGGGCCAATCAGCCCCAGCATTTT. It codes for CASSTTGANQPQHF.